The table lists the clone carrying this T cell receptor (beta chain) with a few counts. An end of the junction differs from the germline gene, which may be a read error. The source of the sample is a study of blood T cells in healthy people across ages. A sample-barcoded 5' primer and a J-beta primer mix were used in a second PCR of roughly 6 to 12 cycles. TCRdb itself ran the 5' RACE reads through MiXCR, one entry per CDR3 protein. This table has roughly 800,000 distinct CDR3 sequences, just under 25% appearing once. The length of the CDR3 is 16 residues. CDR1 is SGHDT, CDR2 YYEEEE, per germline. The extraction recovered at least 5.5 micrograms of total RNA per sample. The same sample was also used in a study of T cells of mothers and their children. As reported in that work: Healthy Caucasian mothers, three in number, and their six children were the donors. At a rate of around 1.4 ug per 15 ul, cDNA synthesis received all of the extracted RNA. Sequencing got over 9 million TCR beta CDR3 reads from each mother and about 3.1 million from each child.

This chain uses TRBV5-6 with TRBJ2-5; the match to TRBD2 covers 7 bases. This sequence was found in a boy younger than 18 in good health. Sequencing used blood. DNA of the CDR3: TGTGCCAGCAGCTGGGATGCTAGCGGTGTTTACAATGAGCAGCTCTTC. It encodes CASSWDASGVYNEQLF.